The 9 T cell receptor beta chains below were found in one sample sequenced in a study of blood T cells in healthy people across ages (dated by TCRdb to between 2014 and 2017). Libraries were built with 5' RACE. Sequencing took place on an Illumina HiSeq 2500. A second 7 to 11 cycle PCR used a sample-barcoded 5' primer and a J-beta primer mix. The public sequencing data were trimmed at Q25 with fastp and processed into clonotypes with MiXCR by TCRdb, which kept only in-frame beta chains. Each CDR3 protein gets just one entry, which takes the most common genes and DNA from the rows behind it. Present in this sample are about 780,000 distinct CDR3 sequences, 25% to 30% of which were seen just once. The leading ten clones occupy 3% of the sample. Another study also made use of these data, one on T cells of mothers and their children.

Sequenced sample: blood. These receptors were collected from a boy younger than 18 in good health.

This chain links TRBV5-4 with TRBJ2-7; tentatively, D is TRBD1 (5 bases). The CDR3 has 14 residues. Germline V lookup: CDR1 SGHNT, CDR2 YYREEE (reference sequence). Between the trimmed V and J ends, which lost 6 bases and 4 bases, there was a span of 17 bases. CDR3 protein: CASKTDRADYEQYF. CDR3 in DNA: TGTGCCAGCAAGACCGACAGAGCTGATTACGAGCAGTACTTC.

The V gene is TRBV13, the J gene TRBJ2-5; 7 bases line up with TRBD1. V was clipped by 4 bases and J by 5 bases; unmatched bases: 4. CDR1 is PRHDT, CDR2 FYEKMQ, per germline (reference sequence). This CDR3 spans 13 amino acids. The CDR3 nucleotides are TGTGCCAGCAGCTCCCCGACAGGGGAGACCCAGTACTTC. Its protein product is CASSSPTGETQYF.

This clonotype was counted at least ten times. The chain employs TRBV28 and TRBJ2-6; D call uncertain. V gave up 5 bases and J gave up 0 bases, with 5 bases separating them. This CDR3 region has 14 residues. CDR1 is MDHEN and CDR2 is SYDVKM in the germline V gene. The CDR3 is CASSQTSGANVLTF. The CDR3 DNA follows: TGTGCCAGCAGTCAGACCTCTGGGGCCAACGTCCTGACTTTC.

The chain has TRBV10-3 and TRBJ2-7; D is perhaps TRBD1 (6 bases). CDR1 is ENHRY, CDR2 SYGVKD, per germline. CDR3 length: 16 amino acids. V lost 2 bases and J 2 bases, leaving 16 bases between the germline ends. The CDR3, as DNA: TGTGCCATCAGTGAGCCGAGGGGGAAAGCGACCTACGAGCAGTACTTC. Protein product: CAISEPRGKATYEQYF.

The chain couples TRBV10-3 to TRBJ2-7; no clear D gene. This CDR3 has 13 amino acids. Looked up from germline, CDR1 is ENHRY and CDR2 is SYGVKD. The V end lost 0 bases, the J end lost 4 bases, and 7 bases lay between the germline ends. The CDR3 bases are TGTGCCATCAGTGAGTCGCGGCTTTACGAGCAGTACTTC. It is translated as CAISESRLYEQYF.

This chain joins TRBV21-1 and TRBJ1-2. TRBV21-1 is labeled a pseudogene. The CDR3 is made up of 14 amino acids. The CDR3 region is CASSPRGLGSGYTF. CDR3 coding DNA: TGTGCCAGCAGCCCAAGAGGGCTAGGGAGCGGCTACACCTTC.

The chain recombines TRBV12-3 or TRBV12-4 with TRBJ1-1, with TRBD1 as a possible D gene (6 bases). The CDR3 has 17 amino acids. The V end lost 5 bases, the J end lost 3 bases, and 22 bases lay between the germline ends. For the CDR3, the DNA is TGTGCCAGCAGTCGACGGACAGCCGGCCTAGAGGACACTGAAGCTTTCTTT. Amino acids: CASSRRTAGLEDTEAFF.

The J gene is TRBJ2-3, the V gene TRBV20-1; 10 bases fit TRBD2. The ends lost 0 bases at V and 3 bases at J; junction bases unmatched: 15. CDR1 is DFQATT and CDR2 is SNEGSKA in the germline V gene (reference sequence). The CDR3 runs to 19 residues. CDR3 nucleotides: TGCAGTGCTAGAGATCTCAGACTAGCGGGCCCTAAGGAGACAGATACGCAGTATTTT. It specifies CSARDLRLAGPKETDTQYF.

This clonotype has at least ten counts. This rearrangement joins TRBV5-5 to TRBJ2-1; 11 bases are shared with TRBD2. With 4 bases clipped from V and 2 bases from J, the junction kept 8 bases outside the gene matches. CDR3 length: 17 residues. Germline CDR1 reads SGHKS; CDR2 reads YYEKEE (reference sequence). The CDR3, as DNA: TGTGCCAGCAGCCCTGGCGTGGGACTAGCGGCCTACAATGAGCAGTTCTTC. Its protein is CASSPGVGLAAYNEQFF.